This T cell receptor beta chain stems from a study of blood T cell repertoires in COVID-19. This clone was counted only a few times. Germline V gene lookup returns CDR1 GTSNPN and CDR2 SVGIG (reference sequence). Deletions cut 0 bases from V and 9 bases from J, with 21 bases between. CDR3 length equals 16 residues. The data were produced by immunoSEQ multiplex PCR, yet TCRdb's version contains in-frame clones alone and is incomplete. Of 150,000 to 200,000 clones listed, approximately 84% are singletons. Sequencing used peripheral blood. The chain uses TRBV30 and TRBJ2-1; a weak D match, TRBD1 (6 bases). This TCR was sampled from a man aged 35 to 55 with acute or convalescent COVID-19. Here the CDR3 reads CAWSVLRRKGGSEQFF. The CDR3 DNA sequence: TGTGCCTGGAGTGTTCTAAGGAGAAAAGGGGGTAGTGAGCAGTTCTTC.